The present T cell receptor beta chain was sequenced within a study of T-cell memory formation after mild COVID-19. From germline, CDR1 is SGHTA and CDR2 FQGNSA. The length of the CDR3 is 16 residues. Trimming took 5 bases from V and 2 from J; bases not matched to a gene: 9. TCRdb re-derived calls from the 5' RACE reads in MiXCR, one entry per CDR3 protein. The profile covers more than 150,000 distinct CDR3 sequences, with about a fifth appearing a single time and around 3.9% taken by the ten largest. The TCR was taken from a man between 18 and 29 years old who had mild COVID-19 (a few samples of this study predate the infection). Cell type and time point are not known. Input material: PBMCs or a T cell subset sorted from them (not recorded which). The chain joins TRBV7-2 to TRBJ1-5, with 7 positions matching TRBD1. CDR3 DNA: TGTGCCAGCAGCCTGGTCGGCCAGGGGGGCAATCAGCCCCAGCATTTT. Translation: CASSLVGQGGNQPQHF.